This T cell receptor beta chain was recovered during a study of blood T cell repertoires in COVID-19 (dated by TCRdb to 2018 to 2020). In the study overall: Collaborator samples came from the United States, Italy and Spain and covered acute and convalescent phases of COVID-19. The prospective study material was composed of cDNA or gDNA derived from T cells, B-cell-depleted T cells, or PBMCs. Where available, HLA class I and class II types were taken from metadata supplied by the sample provider and were not determined by assay-based typing. The repertoires were made available in a free public database intended to serve as a resource for research on the immune response to SARS-CoV-2. Nearly every sample came with metadata listing a de-identified subject ID, COVID-19 status, age in years and sex. Subjects who had been exposed to COVID-19, were actively infected with it, or had recovered from it provided the deeply sampled blood TCRbeta repertoires that made up the dataset. The samples were drawn from two sources: the first 160 participants of the ongoing ImmuneRACE study, and 1,000 to 1,500 subjects contributed by 6 global collaborators. Paper-wide results and their limitations: How much clinical and demographic metadata was included differed by source and by participant, and the metadata was provided uncurated.

The CDR3 holds 14 amino acids from the cysteine to the phenylalanine. The kept DNA is CDR3 alone, 42 bases in frame from the first base. CDR1 LGHNA and CDR2 YSLEER were looked up in the germline V gene. The junction shows trimming of 6 bases on V and 6 bases on J, plus 17 bases between the germline ends. Whole blood was collected in K2EDTA tubes by collaborating institutions according to the institutions' own protocols. For TCRbeta analysis, collaborators shipped samples as frozen whole blood, isolated PBMCs, or DNA extracted from either of those sample types. Of note for this clone: The antigen this receptor binds is unknown. The record has no base qualities; no much larger clone is one base away.

TCRbeta CDR3 regions were amplified from genomic DNA by means of the immunoSEQ Assay, a bias-controlled multiplex PCR. Turning to the authors' computational methods: Within the assay, amplification of reference gene primers was used to estimate how many nucleated cells each sample contained. To quantify the absolute abundance of each unique TCRbeta CDR3 rearrangement, sequence reads were collapsed and filtered. For each sample, productive Simpson clonality was calculated as the square root of Simpson's diversity index over productive rearrangements. Sourced from immuneACCESS, this table was stored by TCRdb with only in-frame sequences that have V and J called. A share of the clones is absent; for the studies checked, an unresolved V gene accounts for under half, and the remainder has no known explanation. V and J calls and clone size follow that table, whereas D and trimming were derived from the DNA. The sample table shows 100,000 to 150,000 clones, and about 82% are seen once. The ten largest clones take up approximately 5% of the sample.

This sequence uses TRBV4-3 and TRBJ1-1, with the D gene uncertain. The specimen sequenced was peripheral blood. The clonotype originates from a human donor in a cohort sampled during active COVID-19. The DNA sequence is TGCGCCAGCAGTCGACAAACCGGGGAGTCTGAAGCTTTCTTT. This gives the protein CASSRQTGESEAFF.